This section outlines one T cell receptor (beta chain) sequence together with its context. The antigen is not known. The germline gives CDR1 SGHDN, CDR2 FVKESK. The CDR3 contains 16 residues. The ends lost 2 bases at V and 5 bases at J; junction bases unmatched: 6. With 60 Vbeta and 13 Jbeta primers, the PCR was carried out. TCRdb keeps only in-frame clones here, not all; method: immunoSEQ multiplex PCR. The sample yields about 140,000 clones, more than 75% seen once. This record belongs to a study of cytomegalovirus exposure and HLA in healthy donors. The study's findings and limits: Testing in vitro showed three CMV-associated chains specific for CMV antigens. A later look showed TCR association rates differing by HLA locus, highest for DRB1 and lowest for HLA-C.

J is TRBJ2-5 and V is TRBV14; 12 positions agree with TRBD2. The source of this sequence is a man aged 50 to 60 in good health and CMV-seronegative. The sequencing input was PBMCs. The CDR3 bases are TGTGCCAGCAGCCAAACAAACGGACTAGCGGGGGAGACCCAGTACTTC. Residues: CASSQTNGLAGETQYF.